These 2 T cell receptor beta chains share one sample of origin, sequenced in a study of tumor-infiltrating lymphocytes in primary liver carcinoma. Researchers generated TCR beta cDNA from approximately 500 ng of total RNA, relying on a constant-region primer. The TCR beta library was amplified through three nested multiplex PCR rounds in a modified ARM-PCR procedure. The first two PCR rounds used TRBV1-TRBV30 forward primers with a C-beta reverse primer, about 10 cycles each. TCRdb re-called the multiplex PCR reads with MiXCR, one entry per CDR3 protein. Of about 200,000 distinct CDR3 sequences listed, 65% are singletons. Blood RNA was derived from unsorted whole blood, and germline DNA was extracted too. The sequencing input was peripheral blood. The receptors were gathered from a woman aged 55-69 years with primary liver carcinoma and hepatitis B virus infection.

This clonotype was observed many times. The chain joins TRBV6-2 or TRBV6-3 to TRBJ1-6; D remains unclear. CDR3 size: 14 residues. V shed 2 bases and J shed 0 bases, with 2 bases lying between them. CDR1 is MNHEY and CDR2 is SVGEGT in the germline V gene. DNA of the CDR3: TGTGCCAGCAGTTACCACTCCTATAATTCACCCCTCCACTTT. Its protein product is CASSYHSYNSPLHF.

To note about this clonotype: A much larger clone differs from this one at a single base, so this may be a read error. The rearrangement uses TRBV29-1 and TRBJ1-1; D is perhaps TRBD1 (5 bases). The CDR3 runs 13 residues. V was cut by 6 bases and J by 11 bases, with 22 bases left in between. Germline CDR1 is SQVTM and CDR2 is ANQGSEA. The CDR3 DNA follows: TGCAGCGTCCAGGTGCCAGGGTCTAATGGGGCTTTCTTT. It encodes CSVQVPGSNGAFF. Full variable domain (missing parts from reference TRBV29-1 and TRBJ1-1): SAVISQKPSRDICQRGTSLTIQCQVDSQVTMMFWYRQQPGQSLTLIATANQGSEATYESGFVIDKFPISRPNLTFSTLTVSNMSPEDSSIYLCSVQVPGSNGAFFGQGTRLTVV.